Here is one T cell receptor (beta chain) with its context. The CDR3 runs to 13 residues. The germline gives CDR1 LNHDA, CDR2 SQIVND (reference sequence). The data belong to a study of blood T cell repertoires in COVID-19. Study background: COVID-19 samples, acute and convalescent, were from the United States, Italy and Spain. T cells, B-cell-depleted T cells, or PBMCs provided the cDNA or gDNA that served as material.

Assay used: immunoSEQ multiplex PCR; TCRdb lists only in-frame clones, some missing. The data show a few hundred thousand clones, 70% to 85% seen once. The sequence derives from a human donor with COVID-19, enrolled during active disease. The donor label of this sample is uncertain. This chain connects TRBV19 to TRBJ1-3, with D uncertain. Sequenced input: peripheral blood. Written as DNA, the CDR3 is TGTGCTTCGGGGTCCAACTCTGGAAACACCATATATTTT. This encodes CASGSNSGNTIYF.